Listed here are 27 T cell receptor beta chains from one sample, sequenced in a study of naive and memory T cell subsets. Both TRBC1 and TRBC2 were covered by a beta constant-region primer of two equimolar oligonucleotides. TCRdb itself ran the UMI-ligation and nested PCR reads through MiXCR, one entry per CDR3 protein. The sample contains roughly 27,000 distinct CDR3 sequences, about 10% of which appear only once. The sample consisted of effector memory CD4+ T cells from blood. Described subset: effector memory, CD45RA- CD27-. All receptors come from a human donor in good health.

This clonotype is medium-sized. V and J are TRBV20-1 and TRBJ2-1; a weak D match, TRBD1 (6 bases). Deletions cut 8 bases from V and 3 bases from J, with 14 bases between. This CDR3 comprises 13 residues. Germline V CDR1 and CDR2: DFQATT, SNEGSKA (reference sequence). CDR3 residues: CSTFTGFYNEQFF. In DNA form, the CDR3 reads TGCAGTACATTCACAGGGTTCTACAATGAGCAGTTCTTC.

This clonotype was seen repeatedly, ten times or more. The rearrangement uses TRBV6-2 or TRBV6-3 and TRBJ1-3; D possibly corresponds to TRBD1 (5 bases). Germline CDR1 and CDR2: MNHEY and SVGEGT. V lost 8 bases, J lost 0 bases, and 8 bases lay in between. This CDR3 contains 13 residues. Here the CDR3 DNA reads TGTGCCAGCCGACAGAGCTCTGGAAACACCATATATTTT. Its protein product is CASRQSSGNTIYF.

This clonotype has only a few counts. The chain employs TRBV4-3 and TRBJ2-3; the match to TRBD2 covers 13 bases. The CDR3 sequence is 18 residues long. Germline values: CDR1 LGHNA, CDR2 YSLEER. Germline trimming cut 2 bases from V and 5 bases from J; bases unmatched to any gene: 10. The chain's CDR3 is CASSQLAGTSGEKDTQYF. The CDR3 nucleotides read TGCGCCAGCAGCCAATTGGCCGGGACTAGCGGGGAAAAAGATACGCAGTATTTT.

This clonotype came up a few times. V and J are TRBV4-3 and TRBJ1-5, with D hard to call. CDR1 and CDR2 from the germline V gene are LGHNA and YSLEER. Trimming removed 0 bases at V and 0 bases at J, with 9 bases between. The CDR3 length is 16 residues. The CDR3 protein is CASSQDSGISNQPQHF. The CDR3 DNA reads as TGCGCCAGCAGCCAAGATTCAGGAATTAGCAATCAGCCCCAGCATTTT.

The chain uses TRBV11-2 and TRBJ2-5; TRBD2 matches at 10 bases. Germline V lookup: CDR1 SGHAT, CDR2 FQNNGV. The trim removed 5 bases at V and 5 bases at J, leaving 8 bases unmatched. The CDR3 consists of 15 residues. The CDR3 sequence is CASSTPAGGPETQYF. The CDR3 bases are TGTGCCAGCAGCACCCCAGCGGGAGGGCCGGAGACCCAGTACTTC.

This clonotype was observed a handful of times. V gene TRBV21-1 combines with J gene TRBJ2-3; the table gives TRBD1 as D, unverified against the DNA. TRBV21-1 constitutes a pseudogene. This CDR3 has 16 amino acids. In DNA form, the CDR3 reads TGTGCCAGCAGCATCCCGGGACAGGGAGGCCCAGATACGCAGTATTTT. This sequence encodes CASSIPGQGGPDTQYF.

The chain combines TRBV7-3 with TRBJ2-1; TRBD1 is a possible D gene (5 bases). V lost 5 bases and J 4 bases, leaving 12 bases between the germline ends. Germline V lookup: CDR1 SGHTA, CDR2 FQGTGA. This CDR3 region has 14 residues. The CDR3 sequence: CASSPGQIYNEQFF. The DNA for the CDR3 is TGTGCCAGCAGCCCAGGGCAGATTTACAATGAGCAGTTCTTC.

At least ten counts were recorded for this clonotype. The chain combines TRBV28 with TRBJ2-3; D remains unclear. The CDR3 runs to 14 residues. The germline V gene encodes CDR1 MDHEN and CDR2 SYDVKM. Trimming stripped 6 bases from V and 1 base from J, with 11 bases between. The CDR3 DNA follows: TGTGCCAGCAGCACCCTAATGGGCACAGATACGCAGTATTTT. The encoded protein is CASSTLMGTDTQYF. Drawing the rest from reference TRBV28 and TRBJ2-3, the complete variable domain is DVKVTQSSRYLVKRTGEKVFLECVQDMDHENMFWYRQDPGLGLRLIYFSYDVKMKEKGDIPEGYSVSREKKERFSLILESASTNQTSMYLCASSTLMGTDTQYFGPGTRLTVL.

On this clonotype itself: This could be a read error, since a much larger clone is one nucleotide away. The V gene is TRBV29-1, the J gene TRBJ1-2; possibly TRBD1 for D (5 bases). CDR3 length: 13 amino acids. V lost 4 bases and J lost 7, with 16 bases in between. CDR1 and CDR2 (germline): SQVTM, ANQGSEA. The CDR3 DNA reads as TGCAGCGTTGCCCAGGGCTTTAGCGGTGGCTACACCTTC. Amino acids: CSVAQGFSGGYTF.

This clonotype was counted between two and nine times. V and J are TRBV11-3 and TRBJ2-1; a weak D match, TRBD1 (6 bases). The CDR3 extends over 13 amino acids. Looked up from germline, CDR1 is SGHNT and CDR2 is YENEEA. V was clipped by 1 base and J by 12 bases, with 13 bases between them. Here the CDR3 DNA reads TGTGCCAGCAGCTTAGTGGACCGAGGGGGGCAGTTCTTC. Encoded protein: CASSLVDRGGQFF.

This clonotype was observed at least ten times. The chain is built from TRBV20-1 and TRBJ2-1; D tentatively reads TRBD1 or TRBD2 (5 bases each). Looked up from germline, CDR1 is DFQATT and CDR2 is SNEGSKA (reference sequence). Trimming pared 5 bases from V and 9 bases from J, leaving 26 bases between. The CDR3 consists of 16 residues. The CDR3 protein is CSALPSPLRDASEQFF. CDR3 in DNA: TGCAGTGCTCTCCCCTCCCCCTTGAGGGACGCGAGTGAGCAGTTCTTC.

The chain combines TRBV20-1 with TRBJ2-3; TRBD1 agrees at 8 bases. Germline-derived CDR1 and CDR2 are DFQATT and SNEGSKA (reference sequence). The V segment lost 5 bases and the J segment 2 bases; nucleotides outside the gene matches: 9. The CDR3 is 15 amino acids. This CDR3 is CSASDRGRATDTQYF. The CDR3 bases are TGCAGTGCTTCCGACAGGGGCCGGGCCACAGATACGCAGTATTTT.

The table lists this clonotype with many counts. This chain links TRBV20-1 with TRBJ2-1; the D is unclear. The CDR3 length is 15 residues. Trimming took off 0 bases at V and 4 bases at J, with 13 bases between the two ends. Per germline, CDR1 DFQATT and CDR2 SNEGSKA (reference sequence). This CDR3 is CSARDGIARYNEQFF. The CDR3 DNA reads TGCAGTGCTAGAGATGGTATTGCCAGATACAATGAGCAGTTCTTC.

The J gene is TRBJ1-3, the V gene TRBV7-2, with D possibly matching TRBD1 (5 bases). Per the germline V gene, CDR1 is SGHTA and CDR2 is FQGNSA. CDR3 size: 14 residues. Trimming stripped 2 bases from V and 3 bases from J, with 8 bases between. This CDR3 reads CASSLKGDGNTIYF. The CDR3 nucleotides are TGTGCCAGCAGCTTAAAAGGGGATGGAAACACCATATATTTT.

This clonotype was counted ten times or more. This chain uses TRBV5-1 with TRBJ2-1; 9 nucleotides line up with TRBD1. CDR3 length: 15 residues. Per the germline V gene, CDR1 is SGHRS and CDR2 is YFSETQ. V trimming: 5 bases; J trimming: 9 bases; junction bases outside the gene matches: 12. The CDR3 coding sequence is TGCGCCAGCAGGGATGACAGGGGGGTTTTGAGTGAGCAGTTCTTC. This sequence encodes CASRDDRGVLSEQFF.

This clonotype has a count of ten or more. The V gene is TRBV2, the J gene TRBJ2-2; 10 positions agree with TRBD1. V shed 5 bases and J 5 bases; nucleotides not matched to a gene: 8. The germline V gene has CDR1 SNHLY and CDR2 FYNNEI. The CDR3 totals 16 residues. The DNA of the CDR3 is TGTGCCAGCAGTTTTCGGGACAGGGGAGGAACCGGGGAGCTGTTTTTT. It yields the protein CASSFRDRGGTGELFF.

This clonotype came up many times. This rearrangement joins TRBV19 to TRBJ2-1; 7 bases align to TRBD2. The CDR3 runs to 14 residues. Germline V lookup: CDR1 LNHDA, CDR2 SQIVND (reference sequence). V lost 4 bases to trimming and J lost 3 bases; unmatched junction nucleotides: 3. CDR3 in amino acids: CASSKGGSYNEQFF. DNA for the CDR3: TGTGCCAGTAGTAAGGGCGGGAGCTACAATGAGCAGTTCTTC.

This chain joins TRBV9 and TRBJ1-1; TRBD1 might be the D (5 bases). The V gene lost 3 bases and the J gene lost 3 bases, with 12 bases spanning the gap. The CDR3 is 14 residues long. The germline V gene has CDR1 SGDLS and CDR2 YYNGEE. This CDR3 reads CASSAQGGDTEAFF. As DNA, the CDR3 is TGTGCCAGCAGCGCCCAGGGAGGGGACACTGAAGCTTTCTTT.

This clonotype was detected only a few times. This chain uses TRBV2 with TRBJ2-3; 12 nucleotides align to TRBD1. The germline CDR1 and CDR2 sequences are SNHLY and FYNNEI. V trimming: 8 bases; J trimming: 3 bases; junction bases outside the gene matches: 3. This CDR3 spans 14 amino acids. The CDR3 region has the DNA TGTGCCAGCGGGACAGGGGGCAGTACAGATACGCAGTATTTT. Translated: CASGTGGSTDTQYF.

The genes are TRBV18 and TRBJ2-1; D is unresolved. With 2 bases removed from V and 6 bases from J, the gap between germline ends came to 11 bases. This CDR3 is built from 14 residues. The germline V gene encodes CDR1 KGHSH and CDR2 LQKENI. The CDR3: CASSPSPLLNEQFF. CDR3 coding DNA: TGTGCCAGCTCACCATCCCCTCTCCTCAATGAGCAGTTCTTC.

This clonotype was detected many times. The CDR3, as DNA: TGTGCCAGTAGGAGAGACGAGTCTAACTATGGCTACACCTTC. Its protein product is CASRRDESNYGYTF. This chain connects TRBV19 to TRBJ1-2, with D unresolved. Between the trimmed V and J ends, which lost 6 bases and 0 bases, there was a span of 11 bases. The CDR3 consists of 14 residues. Germline V gene data show CDR1 as LNHDA and CDR2 as SQIVND (reference sequence).

This clonotype was counted between two and nine times. The genes are TRBV5-5 and TRBJ1-2; 11 bases map to TRBD1. Germline CDR1 reads SGHKS; CDR2 reads YYEKEE (reference sequence). V shed 4 bases and J 6 bases; nucleotides not matched to a gene: 11. This CDR3 contains 16 residues. The CDR3 sequence is CASSATSGTGGNGYTF. In DNA form, the CDR3 reads TGTGCCAGCAGCGCCACTTCCGGGACAGGGGGTAATGGCTACACCTTC.

This clonotype showed up just a few times. The chain is built from TRBV7-2 and TRBJ2-2; no reliable D call. Germline CDR1 SGHTA, CDR2 FQGNSA. The CDR3 totals 16 residues. The germline V and J ends were trimmed by 2 bases and 0 bases, with 10 bases remaining between them. The CDR3 here is CASSLYGAANTGELFF. CDR3 DNA sequence: TGTGCCAGCAGCTTATATGGTGCTGCGAACACCGGGGAGCTGTTTTTT. Full variable domain (remainder filled in from reference TRBV7-2 and TRBJ2-2): GAGVSQSPSNKVTEKGKDVELRCDPISGHTALYWYRQSLGQGLEFLIYFQGNSAPDKSGLPSDRFSAERTGGSVSTLTIQRTQQEDSAVYLCASSLYGAANTGELFFGEGSRLTVL.

This clonotype has just a few counts. V and J are TRBV7-8 and TRBJ1-2, with D tentatively TRBD1 (6 bases). The CDR3 is made up of 16 amino acids. The germline V and J ends were trimmed by 1 base and 0 bases, with 12 bases remaining between them. Germline V gene lookup returns CDR1 SGHVS and CDR2 FQNEAQ. The CDR3 coding sequence is TGTGCCAGCAGCTTAGAGAGGACAGCTGCTAACTATGGCTACACCTTC. Protein: CASSLERTAANYGYTF.

This clonotype was found a few times. The chain is built from TRBV7-2 and TRBJ2-3, with TRBD2 matching 7 bases. The CDR3 contains 12 residues. Germline V gives CDR1 SGHTA, CDR2 FQGNSA. After removal of 5 bases from V and 8 bases from J, the junction contained 4 bases not matched to a gene. The CDR3 spells CASSAAGFTQYF. CDR3 bases: TGTGCCAGCAGCGCAGCGGGATTTACGCAGTATTTT.

The chain carries TRBV20-1 and TRBJ2-7, with D possibly matching TRBD2 (6 bases). V was cut by 0 bases and J by 5 bases, with 11 bases left in between. This CDR3 is built from 13 residues. Germline CDR1 reads DFQATT; CDR2 reads SNEGSKA (reference sequence). The CDR3 loop is CSARDAGFDEQYF. Written as DNA, the CDR3 is TGCAGTGCTAGAGATGCGGGATTCGACGAGCAGTACTTC.

This clonotype is medium-sized in the sample. The J gene is TRBJ2-1, the V gene TRBV4-1, with D perhaps TRBD1 (6 bases). This CDR3 region has 12 residues. Trimming shortened V by 4 bases and J by 14 bases, and 15 bases separated the two germline ends. Per germline, CDR1 MGHRA and CDR2 YSYEKL. The CDR3 loop is CASSRPDRQEFF. CDR3 nucleotides: TGCGCCAGCAGCCGACCCGACAGGCAGGAGTTCTTC.